Listed below are T cell receptor beta chains from one sample, sequenced in a study of blood T cell repertoires in COVID-19. The assay was immunoSEQ multiplex PCR, and TCRdb's table has in-frame clones only and misses some. The sample lists about 480,000 clones; about 90% were seen once. Sequenced input: PBMCs or T cells enriched from blood (not recorded which). Receptor source: a woman aged 18-29 years with acute COVID-19. Both conserved end residues are part of each CDR3. The D gene is left open where the match is weak. A clone size is listed for some rows: how often the clone was seen (once, few, many), or a class if it is expanded.

D	length	V	J	size	CDR3	DNA
.	13	TRBV5-1	TRBJ1-1	.	CASSRDNHNEAFF	TGCGCCAGCAGCAGGGACAACCATAATGAAGCTTTCTTT
.	13	TRBV4-1	TRBJ1-1	few	CASSQARGTEAFF	TGCGCCAGCAGCCAAGCCCGGGGGACTGAAGCTTTCTTT
TRBD1	12	TRBV28	TRBJ2-1	once	CASSEQGNEQFF	TGTGCCAGCAGTGAACAGGGGAATGAGCAGTTCTTC
.	12	TRBV6-2/TRBV6-3	TRBJ1-1	.	CASSYRETEAFF	TGTGCCAGCAGTTACCGGGAGACTGAAGCTTTCTTT
.	14	TRBV5-1	TRBJ1-1	.	CASSLGAGRTEAFF	TGCGCCAGCAGCTTGGGGGCAGGGAGGACTGAAGCTTTCTTT
.	14	TRBV2	TRBJ2-1	.	CASSEQGFYNEQFF	TGTGCCAGCAGTGAGCAGGGCTTCTATAATGAGCAGTTCTTC
.	14	TRBV2	TRBJ1-2	.	CASSESGFSYGYTF	TGTGCCAGCAGTGAAAGCGGATTCAGCTATGGCTACACCTTC
.	17	TRBV9	TRBJ2-7	.	CASSRGKIAGASYEQYF	TGTGCCAGCAGCCGGGGGAAGATCGCGGGGGCGTCCTACGAGCAGTACTTC
TRBD2	15	TRBV9	TRBJ2-2	.	CASSVTLAGAGELFF	TGTGCCAGCAGCGTGACCTTAGCGGGGGCCGGGGAGCTGTTTTTT
.	14	TRBV5-8	TRBJ1-2	.	CASSRDRRNYGYTF	TGTGCCAGCAGCCGTGACAGGCGGAACTATGGCTACACCTTC
.	14	TRBV11-2	TRBJ2-1	.	CASGRMTRNNEQFF	TGTGCCAGCGGGAGAATGACAAGAAACAATGAGCAGTTCTTC
TRBD1	16	TRBV7-9	TRBJ1-1	.	CASSLGTGWVNTEAFF	TGTGCCAGCAGCTTAGGGACAGGGTGGGTTAACACTGAAGCTTTCTTT
TRBD1	16	TRBV5-6	TRBJ2-7	.	CASSPLSGQGIYEQYF	TGTGCCAGCAGCCCCCTGAGTGGACAGGGGATTTACGAGCAGTACTTC
TRBD1	13	TRBV19	TRBJ1-1	.	CASRTGGGTEAFF	TGTGCCAGTAGAACAGGGGGTGGTACTGAAGCTTTCTTT
.	11	TRBV12-5	TRBJ2-1	.	CASGFKTSEFF	TGTGCTAGTGGTTTCAAGACTAGTGAGTTCTTC
TRBD1	15	TRBV9	TRBJ2-3	.	CASSVMGQGADTQYF	TGTGCCAGCAGCGTAATGGGACAGGGCGCAGATACGCAGTATTTT
.	11	TRBV6-6	TRBJ1-1	.	CASNRDTEAFF	TGTGCCAGCAACAGGGACACTGAAGCTTTCTTT
.	15	TRBV18	TRBJ2-2	.	CASSPSGANTGELFF	TGTGCCAGCTCACCATCCGGGGCGAACACCGGGGAGCTGTTTTTT
TRBD2	15	TRBV29-1	TRBJ2-7	.	CSVEYPPSGRYEQYF	TGCAGCGTTGAATACCCCCCCAGCGGGAGGTACGAGCAGTACTTC
TRBD2	15	TRBV7-2	TRBJ2-1	.	CASSVGTSGGHEQFF	TGTGCCAGCAGCGTCGGGACTAGCGGGGGACATGAGCAGTTCTTC
TRBD1	13	TRBV15	TRBJ2-7	.	CATSRGDRGEQYF	TGTGCCACCAGCCGAGGGGACAGGGGCGAGCAGTACTTC
.	12	TRBV20-1	TRBJ2-7	.	CSASTRYYEQYF	TGCAGTGCTAGTACTAGGTACTACGAGCAGTACTTC